What follows are 29 T cell receptor beta chains derived from one specimen sequenced in a study of blood T cell repertoires in COVID-19. Data came from immunoSEQ multiplex PCR; TCRdb stores just in-frame clones and leaves some out. The table lists nearly 300,000 clones, over 85% of them singletons. Sequencing was done on a sample of PBMCs or T cells enriched from blood (not recorded which). These receptors all stem from a woman aged 50 to 60 who had been exposed to COVID-19.

The rearrangement links TRBV5-1 to TRBJ1-1, with D maybe TRBD1 (6 bases). The CDR3 runs 13 residues. CDR1 and CDR2 from the germline V gene are SGHRS and YFSETQ. Trimming left V 5 bases short and J 2 bases short, with 10 bases between. In DNA form, the CDR3 reads TGCGCCAGCAGGAGGGACACTAACACTGAAGCTTTCTTT. It encodes CASRRDTNTEAFF.

The chain employs TRBV10-3 and TRBJ2-7, with 11 bases aligning to TRBD2. J lost 2 bases, V lost 2 bases, and 8 bases had no gene match. The germline V gene encodes CDR1 ENHRY and CDR2 SYGVKD. This CDR3 comprises 17 residues. CDR3 sequence (DNA): TGTGCCATCAGTGAGGCTAGCGGGGGGCTAACCGCCTACGAGCAGTACTTC. Translating gives CAISEASGGLTAYEQYF.

This chain joins TRBV30 and TRBJ1-6; weak D call: TRBD1 (5 bases). This CDR3 is 18 amino acids long. Germline V gene sequence: CDR1 GTSNPN, CDR2 SVGIG (reference sequence). V dropped 0 bases and J dropped 0 bases, with 15 bases sitting between them. The CDR3 region is CAWSVPGQPSSYNSPLHF. The DNA of the CDR3 is TGTGCCTGGAGTGTACCCGGACAACCCAGCTCCTATAATTCACCCCTCCACTTT.

The V and J genes are TRBV7-9 and TRBJ1-6; 8 nucleotides agree with TRBD1. This CDR3 spans 16 amino acids. V lost 3 bases and J lost 5; bases outside the gene matches: 6. In germline, CDR1 is SEHNR, CDR2 FQNEAQ (reference sequence). The CDR3 loop is CASSLLAGGNNSPLHF. The CDR3 region has the DNA TGTGCCAGCAGCTTGTTGGCAGGGGGCAATAATTCACCCCTCCACTTT.

In DNA, the CDR3 is TGTGCCAGCAGCTTAGGGGCTAGCGGACTCCAAGAGACCCAGTACTTC. Its translation: CASSLGASGLQETQYF. This chain connects TRBV7-6 to TRBJ2-5; 7 nucleotides line up with TRBD2. J lost 1 base, V lost 1 base, and 6 bases had no gene match. This CDR3 has 16 residues. From germline, CDR1 is SGHVS and CDR2 FNYEAQ.

The chain combines TRBV9 with TRBJ2-1, with TRBD2 matching 7 bases. Germline CDR1 and CDR2: SGDLS and YYNGEE. Trimming at V came to 0 bases and at J to 5 bases, leaving 8 bases not matched to a gene. This CDR3 contains 16 residues. CDR3 loop: CASSVAPRLADNEQFF. For the CDR3, the DNA is TGTGCCAGCAGCGTAGCCCCCCGGCTAGCGGACAATGAGCAGTTCTTC.

This chain links TRBV19 with TRBJ1-4, with TRBD1 matching over 8 bases. There are 16 residues in the CDR3. Looked up from germline, CDR1 is LNHDA and CDR2 is SQIVND (reference sequence). V gave up 6 bases and J gave up 2 bases; unmatched junction bases: 8. The DNA of the CDR3 is TGTGCCAGTAGCATCGGGACAGGTTGGACTAATGAAAAACTGTTTTTT. This codes for CASSIGTGWTNEKLFF.

The chain is built from TRBV5-1 and TRBJ1-2; D possibly corresponds to TRBD1 (6 bases). Per germline, CDR1 SGHRS and CDR2 YFSETQ. This CDR3 comprises 15 residues. V dropped 1 base and J dropped 0 bases, with 10 bases sitting between them. The CDR3 DNA is TGCGCCAGCAGCTTGAGGACAGAGCCTAACTATGGCTACACCTTC. Its translation: CASSLRTEPNYGYTF.

This chain joins TRBV2 and TRBJ1-3; 7 bases are a match to TRBD1. The CDR3 runs 14 residues. Germline CDR1 SNHLY, CDR2 FYNNEI. V was clipped by 4 bases and J by 8 bases; unmatched bases: 8. Here the CDR3 DNA reads TGTGCCAGCAGTGGCGACAGGGTGCGGGACACCATATATTTT. This sequence encodes CASSGDRVRDTIYF.

The CDR3 bases are TGTGCCAGCAGCACCCGGACAGGGCATGGAAGCTCCTATAATTCACCCCTCCACTTT. Residues: CASSTRTGHGSSYNSPLHF. The J gene is TRBJ1-6, the V gene TRBV5-5; 8 bases line up with TRBD1. Germline CDR1 and CDR2: SGHKS and YYEKEE (reference sequence). The CDR3 loop spans 19 amino acids. V dropped 4 bases and J dropped 0; count of bases not matched to a gene: 12. The full variable domain, rest sourced from reference TRBV5-5 and TRBJ1-6, is DAGVTQSPTHLIKTRGQQVTLRCSPISGHKSVSWYQQVLGQGPQFIFQYYEKEERGRGNFPDRFSARQFPNYSSELNVNALLLGDSALYLCASSTRTGHGSSYNSPLHFGNGTRLTVT.

V gene TRBV5-1 combines with J gene TRBJ1-2; 7 nucleotides match TRBD1. CDR3 length: 14 residues. Losses at the gene ends were 2 bases for V and 4 bases for J; bases not matched to a gene: 5. Per the germline V gene, CDR1 is SGHRS and CDR2 is YFSETQ. CDR3 nucleotides: TGCGCCAGCAGCTTAAAAGGGGGCGGCTATGGCTACACCTTC. Its protein is CASSLKGGGYGYTF. Together with reference TRBV5-1 and TRBJ1-2, the CDR3 gives the full variable domain: KAGVTQTPRYLIKTRGQQVTLSCSPISGHRSVSWYQQTPGQGLQFLFEYFSETQRNKGNFPGRFSGRQFSNSRSEMNVSTLELGDSALYLCASSLKGGGYGYTFGSGTRLTVV.

This chain joins TRBV7-2 and TRBJ2-2; 11 bases are shared with TRBD2. CDR3 size: 16 residues. Germline lookup yields CDR1 SGHTA and CDR2 FQGNSA. The junction had 1 base not matched to a gene; V was cut back by 1 base and J by 3 bases. The DNA for the CDR3 is TGTGCCAGCAGCTTAGTACTAGCGGGGGACACCGGGGAGCTGTTTTTT. It translates to CASSLVLAGDTGELFF.

This clone was recorded only once. The J gene is TRBJ2-7, the V gene TRBV2; the D is unclear. The CDR3 has 12 amino acids. The germline V gene has CDR1 SNHLY and CDR2 FYNNEI. V was trimmed by 1 base and J by 3 bases, leaving 4 bases between them. CDR3: CASSEGDYEQYF. CDR3 sequence (DNA): TGTGCCAGCAGTGAAGGCGACTACGAGCAGTACTTC.

The chain carries TRBV27 and TRBJ2-3; 10 bases match TRBD2. This CDR3 comprises 18 residues. Trimming at V came to 4 bases and at J to 5 bases, leaving 15 bases not matched to a gene. CDR1 is MNHEY, CDR2 SMNVEV, per germline (reference sequence). The CDR3 region is CASSSPPPLAGVRDTQYF. For the CDR3, the DNA is TGTGCCAGCAGTTCGCCACCGCCTCTAGCGGGGGTGAGAGATACGCAGTATTTT.

V usage is TRBV7-6 and J usage is TRBJ2-5; D perhaps matches TRBD1 (5 bases). The length of the CDR3 is 13 residues. Between the trimmed V and J ends, which lost 5 bases and 5 bases, there was a span of 12 bases. Germline-derived CDR1 and CDR2 are SGHVS and FNYEAQ. The CDR3 DNA reads TGTGCCAGCAGCGCATCAGGGTTGGAGACCCAGTACTTC. Its translation is CASSASGLETQYF.

The chain recombines TRBV30 with TRBJ1-4, with a tentative D call TRBD1 (6 bases). Germline values: CDR1 GTSNPN, CDR2 SVGIG (reference sequence). V was shortened by 2 bases and J by 1 base, with 8 bases between the two germline ends. The CDR3 is made up of 14 amino acids. CDR3 in amino acids: CAWSPGQTNEKLFF. CDR3 in DNA: TGTGCCTGGAGTCCGGGACAAACTAATGAAAAACTGTTTTTT.

This chain links TRBV5-1 with TRBJ2-2; tentatively, D is TRBD2 (7 bases). CDR1 and CDR2 (germline): SGHRS, YFSETQ. CDR3 size: 16 residues. V was shortened by 3 bases and J by 2 bases, with 14 bases between the two germline ends. CDR3 in amino acids: CASSSAGAPNTGELFF. CDR3 sequence (DNA): TGCGCCAGCAGCTCCGCGGGGGCACCCAACACCGGGGAGCTGTTTTTT.

This clone was seen a single time. The chain uses TRBV2 and TRBJ2-2, with 8 bases that match TRBD2. This CDR3 spans 16 amino acids. CDR1 and CDR2 from the germline V gene are SNHLY and FYNNEI. The ends lost 7 bases at V and 5 bases at J; junction bases unmatched: 12. Written as DNA, the CDR3 is TGTGCCAGCAAGCCCCGGACTAGCCGAGAGACCGGGGAGCTGTTTTTT. Residues: CASKPRTSRETGELFF.

This sequence joins TRBV30 and TRBJ2-6, with 9 bases aligning to TRBD1. V trimming: 2 bases; J trimming: 0 bases; junction bases outside the gene matches: 8. CDR1 and CDR2 from the germline V gene are GTSNPN and SVGIG (reference sequence). CDR3 length: 18 amino acids. CDR3: CAWSLDRGFNSGANVLTF. The CDR3, as DNA: TGTGCCTGGAGTCTAGACAGGGGGTTCAACTCTGGGGCCAACGTCCTGACTTTC. Full variable domain (outside the CDR3, taken from reference TRBV30 and TRBJ2-6): SQTIHQWPATLVQPVGSPLSLECTVEGTSNPNLYWYRQAAGRGLQLLFYSVGIGQISSEVPQNLSASRPQDRQFILSSKKLLLSDSGFYLCAWSLDRGFNSGANVLTFGAGSRLTVL.

V gene TRBV7-2 combines with J gene TRBJ2-3; tentatively, D is TRBD2 (5 bases). The germline V gene has CDR1 SGHTA and CDR2 FQGNSA. Trimming took off 1 base at V and 2 bases at J, with 10 bases between the two ends. The CDR3 has 15 amino acids. CDR3 bases: TGTGCCAGCAGCTTAGTCGCCCTAGCCACAGATACGCAGTATTTT. As protein: CASSLVALATDTQYF. Combining the CDR3 with reference TRBV7-2 and TRBJ2-3 gives the whole variable domain GAGVSQSPSNKVTEKGKDVELRCDPISGHTALYWYRQSLGQGLEFLIYFQGNSAPDKSGLPSDRFSAERTGGSVSTLTIQRTQQEDSAVYLCASSLVALATDTQYFGPGTRLTVL.

The chain combines TRBV20-1 with TRBJ1-3; possible D gene TRBD1, 5 bases. V dropped 5 bases and J dropped 9 bases, with 8 bases sitting between them. CDR1 is DFQATT, CDR2 SNEGSKA, per germline (reference sequence). The CDR3 has 10 amino acids. CDR3 sequence reads: CSAGQGTIYF. The CDR3 coding sequence is TGCAGTGCTGGTCAGGGCACCATATATTTT.

The V and J genes are TRBV7-9 and TRBJ2-7; tentatively, D is TRBD2 (7 bases). V lost 5 bases to trimming and J lost 2 bases, with 13 bases between them. The germline V gene encodes CDR1 SEHNR and CDR2 FQNEAQ (reference sequence). The CDR3 has 14 amino acids. Here the CDR3 DNA reads TGTGCCAGCAGCGGACAGCGGGGAACCTACGAGCAGTACTTC. Its protein is CASSGQRGTYEQYF.

This rearrangement joins TRBV19 to TRBJ2-7, with TRBD2 matching over 12 bases. Looked up from germline, CDR1 is LNHDA and CDR2 is SQIVND (reference sequence). This CDR3 is built from 17 residues. V lost 4 bases to trimming and J lost 0 bases; unmatched junction nucleotides: 7. DNA of the CDR3: TGTGCCAGTAGTAGGGCTAGCGGGGGGGCGAGCTCCTACGAGCAGTACTTC. This codes for CASSRASGGASSYEQYF.

The V call is TRBV5-1, the J call TRBJ2-1, with 7 bases lining up with TRBD2. This CDR3 spans 16 amino acids. Germline V gene sequence: CDR1 SGHRS, CDR2 YFSETQ. Trimming cost V 4 bases and J 4 bases; bases outside gene matches: 11. CDR3 nucleotide sequence: TGCGCCAGCAGCACATCCGGGACTACCCTATACAATGAGCAGTTCTTC. Its protein is CASSTSGTTLYNEQFF.

The V gene is TRBV7-8, the J gene TRBJ2-3; 10 nucleotides agree with TRBD1. Germline CDR1 and CDR2: SGHVS and FQNEAQ. V was clipped by 5 bases and J by 1 base; unmatched bases: 9. This CDR3 has 17 amino acids. The DNA for the CDR3 is TGTGCCAGCAGCCCGACCGGGACAGGGGCTGGCACAGATACGCAGTATTTT. This translates into CASSPTGTGAGTDTQYF.

V usage is TRBV6-1 and J usage is TRBJ1-1; D perhaps matches TRBD1 (5 bases). The CDR3 length is 17 residues. The germline V and J ends were trimmed by 0 bases and 2 bases, with 16 bases remaining between them. The germline gives CDR1 MNHNS, CDR2 SASEGT. This chain's CDR3 is CASSEAYLRGVNTEAFF. The CDR3 region has the DNA TGTGCCAGCAGTGAAGCCTACCTTCGGGGGGTCAACACTGAAGCTTTCTTT.

The chain couples TRBV18 to TRBJ2-4, with 9 nucleotides matching TRBD2. The CDR3 totals 17 residues. The V and J ends lost 2 bases and 0 bases, in that order; junction bases with no gene match: 5. Germline assignment: CDR1 KGHSH and CDR2 LQKENI. The CDR3 DNA reads as TGTGCCAGCTCACCATCGGCGGGGGGGCTAGCCAAAAACATTCAGTACTTC. This encodes CASSPSAGGLAKNIQYF.

The CDR3 loop is CSVTSPLTGIQETQYF. The CDR3 coding sequence is TGCAGCGTTACGTCCCCACTGACAGGTATTCAAGAGACCCAGTACTTC. The chain carries TRBV29-1 and TRBJ2-5, with a weak D call TRBD1 (6 bases). The germline gives CDR1 SQVTM, CDR2 ANQGSEA. V lost 5 bases, J lost 2 bases, and 21 bases lay in between. The CDR3 consists of 16 residues.

The chain joins TRBV5-4 to TRBJ2-4; D is ambiguous. The V gene lost 6 bases and the J gene lost 7 bases, with 17 bases spanning the gap. Germline V gene sequence: CDR1 SGHNT, CDR2 YYREEE (reference sequence). CDR3 size: 14 residues. CDR3 residues: CASTQETNGNIQYF. The CDR3 DNA is TGTGCCAGCACCCAGGAAACGAATGGGAACATTCAGTACTTC.